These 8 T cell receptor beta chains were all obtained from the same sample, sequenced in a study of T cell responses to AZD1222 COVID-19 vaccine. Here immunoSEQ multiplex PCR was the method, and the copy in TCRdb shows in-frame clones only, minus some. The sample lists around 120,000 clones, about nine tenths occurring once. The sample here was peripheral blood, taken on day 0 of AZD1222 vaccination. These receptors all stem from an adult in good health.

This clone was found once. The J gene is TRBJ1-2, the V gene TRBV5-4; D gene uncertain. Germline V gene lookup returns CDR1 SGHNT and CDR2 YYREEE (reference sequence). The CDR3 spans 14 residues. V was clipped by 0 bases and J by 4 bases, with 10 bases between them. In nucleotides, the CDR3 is TGTGCCAGCAGCTTGGGGCAGACCATCTATGGCTACACCTTC. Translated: CASSLGQTIYGYTF.

The CDR3 nucleotides read TGTGCCAGCAGCCTCGGGACAGGGAATCAGCCCCAGCATTTT. Translated: CASSLGTGNQPQHF. The chain combines TRBV3-1 (or the pseudogene TRBV3-2) with TRBJ1-5; 9 nucleotides align to TRBD1. Germline loops: CDR1 LGHDT, CDR2 YNNKEL (reference sequence). The CDR3 has 14 residues. V lost 4 bases, J lost 4 bases, and 2 bases stayed unmatched.

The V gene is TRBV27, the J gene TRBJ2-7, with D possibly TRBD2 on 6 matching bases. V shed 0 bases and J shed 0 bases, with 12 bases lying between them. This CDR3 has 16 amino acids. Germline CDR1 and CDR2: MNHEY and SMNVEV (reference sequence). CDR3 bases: TGTGCCAGCAGTTTATCAGGAACCGGGAGCTCCTACGAGCAGTACTTC. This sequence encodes CASSLSGTGSSYEQYF.

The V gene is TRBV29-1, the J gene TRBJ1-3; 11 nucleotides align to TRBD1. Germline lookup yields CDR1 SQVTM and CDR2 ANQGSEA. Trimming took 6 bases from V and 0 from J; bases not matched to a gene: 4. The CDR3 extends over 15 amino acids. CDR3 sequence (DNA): TGCAGCGTCGGACAGGGGGCTAACTCTGGAAACACCATATATTTT. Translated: CSVGQGANSGNTIYF.

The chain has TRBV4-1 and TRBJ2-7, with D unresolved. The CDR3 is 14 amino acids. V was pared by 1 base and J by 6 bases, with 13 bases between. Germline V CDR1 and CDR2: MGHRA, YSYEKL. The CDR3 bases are TGCGCCAGCAGCCAAGTAGGCCTAATCGGCGAGCAGTACTTC. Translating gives CASSQVGLIGEQYF.

The CDR3 loop reads CASSYSGTGWTGELFF. The CDR3 bases are TGTGCCAGCAGTTACTCCGGGACAGGGTGGACGGGGGAGCTGTTTTTT. The chain combines TRBV6-5 with TRBJ2-2; 9 nucleotides line up with TRBD1. J gave up 8 bases and V 0 bases, and 7 bases lay outside the gene matches. The CDR3 length is 16 residues. Germline V gene data show CDR1 as MNHEY and CDR2 as SVGAGI.

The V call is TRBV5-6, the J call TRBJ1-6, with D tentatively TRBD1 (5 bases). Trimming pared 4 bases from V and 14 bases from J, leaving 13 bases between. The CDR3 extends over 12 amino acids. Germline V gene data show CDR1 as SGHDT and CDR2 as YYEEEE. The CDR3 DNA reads TGTGCCAGCAGCGGGGGGACCCGAGCCCTCCACTTT. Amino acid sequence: CASSGGTRALHF.

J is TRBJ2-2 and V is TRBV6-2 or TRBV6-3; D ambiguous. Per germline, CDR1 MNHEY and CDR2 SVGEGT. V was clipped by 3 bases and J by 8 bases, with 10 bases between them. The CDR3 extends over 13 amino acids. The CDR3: CASSYVESGELFF. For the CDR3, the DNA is TGTGCCAGCAGTTATGTCGAGTCGGGGGAGCTGTTTTTT.